A single T cell receptor (beta chain) is shown here with its context. The sample has other DNA sequences that encode this CDR3 too. Only Caucasian adults living in Nashville, Tennessee served as donors. These data are taken from a study of shared clonotypes between healthy human individuals. V lost 0 bases to trimming and J lost 2 bases, with 5 bases between them. The CDR3 is 14 residues long. Germline V gene sequence: CDR1 SGDLS, CDR2 YYNGEE. Method: immunoSEQ multiplex PCR; TCRdb's copy keeps in-frame clones and lacks some. The repertoire holds millions of clones, with around 95% as singletons. V is TRBV9 and J is TRBJ2-2; D call uncertain. The sample taken for sequencing was naive CD4+ T cells sorted from blood. Subset denoted: CD45RA+ positively selected. This clonotype was sampled from a man aged 18 to 29 in good health. The CDR3 is CASSVEGNTGELFF. CDR3 nucleotide sequence: TGTGCCAGCAGCGTAGAGGGTAACACCGGGGAGCTGTTTTTT.